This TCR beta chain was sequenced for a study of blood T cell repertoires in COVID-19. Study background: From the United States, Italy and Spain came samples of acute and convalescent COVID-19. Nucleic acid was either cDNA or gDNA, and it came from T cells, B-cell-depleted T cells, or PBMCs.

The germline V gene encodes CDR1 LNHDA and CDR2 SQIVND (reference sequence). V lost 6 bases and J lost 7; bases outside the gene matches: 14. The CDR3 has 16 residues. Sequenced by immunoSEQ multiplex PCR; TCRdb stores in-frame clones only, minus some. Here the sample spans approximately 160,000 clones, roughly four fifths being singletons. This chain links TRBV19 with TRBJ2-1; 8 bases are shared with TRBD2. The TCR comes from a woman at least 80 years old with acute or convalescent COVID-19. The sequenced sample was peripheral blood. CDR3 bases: TGTGCCAGTAGCTCCCCGAACGGGGGGGCCAGGAATGAGCAGTTCTTC. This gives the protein CASSSPNGGARNEQFF.